The rows below give T cell receptor beta chains drawn from one sample of a study of CD8+CD57+ T cells in acquired aplastic anemia. TCRdb re-called the reads through MiXCR, storing one row per CDR3 protein. The sample carries approximately 470,000 distinct CDR3 sequences, around a third recorded once. The material sequenced was sorted CD4+, CD8+, or CD8+CD57+ T cells (not recorded which) from PBMCs. These receptors were taken from a human donor with aplastic anemia. CDR3s include the opening cysteine and the closing phenylalanine or tryptophan. The D gene is left open where the match is weak.

>TRBD2|TRBJ2-1|TRBV20-1
CSAVLLAGALNEQFF
>NA|TRBJ1-1|TRBV7-9
CASSWSGAPTAFF
>TRBD1|TRBJ1-3|TRBV2
CASSPGTGWNTIYF
>NA|TRBJ1-5|TRBV4-1
CASSQVGDSFSNQPQHF
>NA|TRBJ1-2|TRBV19
CATQQAVPYGYTF
>NA|TRBJ2-7|TRBV7-9
CASSFPNAGDYEQYF
>NA|TRBJ1-2|TRBV29-1
CSVEGHRNYGYTF
>TRBD2|TRBJ2-5|TRBV20-1
CSASSLAGDSQETQYF
>TRBD1|TRBJ2-7|TRBV7-9
CASSTGDREGAEQYF
>NA|TRBJ2-7|TRBV6-1
CASTGRTDSYEQYF
>NA|TRBJ1-3|TRBV6-2/TRBV6-3
CASGRGNTIYF
>NA|TRBJ2-3|TRBV20-1
CSARVGLGGRSTDTQYF
>NA|TRBJ2-7|TRBV9
CASIQGTNPHYEQYF
>NA|TRBJ2-1|TRBV2
CASSYLSSNEQFF
>NA|TRBJ1-2|TRBV9
CASSQDSGARGYTF
>NA|TRBJ1-1|TRBV4-3
CASSQESGGTEAFF
>TRBD1|TRBJ1-2|TRBV2
CASSESTGTSGYTF
>NA|TRBJ2-1|TRBV29-1
CSVDVLARVNEQFF
>NA|TRBJ1-1|TRBV20-1
CSVSSDGNTEAFF
>NA|TRBJ1-2|TRBV28
CASSRQGNSYTF
>TRBD1|TRBJ2-3|TRBV7-9
CASSRQGSGTDTQYF
>NA|TRBJ1-6|TRBV20-1
CSGTDSHNSPLHF
>NA|TRBJ2-7|TRBV11-3
CASSLEQGLEQYF
>TRBD2|TRBJ2-6|TRBV10-3
CASSGRGGGLSGANVLTF
>TRBD1|TRBJ1-2|TRBV6-5
CASSYSGQGLGGYTF
>NA|TRBJ2-7|TRBV7-3
CASSLGLGQDEQYF
>TRBD1|TRBJ2-7|TRBV11-2
CASSLVSRARGPYEQYF
>NA|TRBJ2-7|TRBV4-1
CASSHGKPTAYEQYF
>NA|TRBJ2-5|TRBV20-1
CSAWSAIPETQYF
>NA|TRBJ1-4|TRBV25-1
CASRVESTNEKLFF
>NA|TRBJ2-2|TRBV4-3
CASSQPGNTGELFF
>NA|TRBJ2-2|TRBV5-1
CASVEAGLRTGELFF
>TRBD1|TRBJ1-2|TRBV29-1
CSVGLHGGQPLAF
>NA|TRBJ2-3|TRBV20-1
CSASLRSITDTQYF
>NA|TRBJ2-5|TRBV7-3
CASSFRLGEETQYF
>TRBD1|TRBJ2-7|TRBV5-1
CASSPGTGTYEQYF
>NA|TRBJ2-1|TRBV10-1
CASSELLAGGVQFF
>NA|TRBJ1-5|TRBV19
CASSVTLSNQPQHF
>TRBD1|TRBJ2-7|TRBV11-3
CASSPRTGSTYEQYF
>NA|TRBJ2-7|TRBV5-1
CASSLGGAWSYEQYF
>TRBD2|TRBJ2-5|TRBV7-9
CASRSNEDLAGGQGTQYF
>TRBD2|TRBJ2-5|TRBV6-5
CASSYKPSGGRMQETQYF
>NA|TRBJ1-2|TRBV12-3/TRBV12-4
CASSLRVGYGYTF
>TRBD2|TRBJ2-7|TRBV20-1
CSTPGLAGGGPYEQYF
>NA|TRBJ1-1|TRBV10-3
CAISVNRANTEAFF
>NA|TRBJ1-1|TRBV5-5
CASSLIPQGLNTEAFF
>NA|TRBJ1-1|TRBV7-8
CASSLVDGEAFF
>NA|TRBJ2-7|TRBV5-6
CASSFLREFGNEQYF
>NA|TRBJ2-3|TRBV4-1
CASSHSGLSTDTQYF
>NA|TRBJ1-6|TRBV5-1
CASSFQSGRNSPLHF
>NA|TRBJ2-1|TRBV19
CASSGKRNYNEQFF
>TRBD1|TRBJ1-6|TRBV25-1
CASSARTGTDNSPLHF
>NA|TRBJ1-6|TRBV15
CATSRDRTELDSPLHF
>TRBD1|TRBJ1-2|TRBV7-9
CASSRQGSSGYTF